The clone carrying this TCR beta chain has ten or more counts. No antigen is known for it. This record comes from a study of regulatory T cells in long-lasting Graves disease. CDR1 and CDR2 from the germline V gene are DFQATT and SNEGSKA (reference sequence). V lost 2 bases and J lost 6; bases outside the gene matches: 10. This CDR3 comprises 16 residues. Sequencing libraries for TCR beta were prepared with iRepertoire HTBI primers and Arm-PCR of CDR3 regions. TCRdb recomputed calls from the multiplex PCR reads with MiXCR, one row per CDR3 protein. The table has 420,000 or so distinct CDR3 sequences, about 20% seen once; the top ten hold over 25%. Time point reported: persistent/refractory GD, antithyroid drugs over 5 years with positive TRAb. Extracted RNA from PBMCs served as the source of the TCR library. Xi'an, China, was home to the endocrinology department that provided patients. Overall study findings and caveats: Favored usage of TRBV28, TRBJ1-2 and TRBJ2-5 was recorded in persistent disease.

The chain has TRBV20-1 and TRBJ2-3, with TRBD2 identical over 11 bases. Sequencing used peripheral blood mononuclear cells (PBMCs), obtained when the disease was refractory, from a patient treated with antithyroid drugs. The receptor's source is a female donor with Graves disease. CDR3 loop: CSARPLAGAPIDTQYF. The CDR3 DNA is TGCAGTGCTAGACCACTAGCGGGAGCCCCGATTGATACGCAGTATTTT.